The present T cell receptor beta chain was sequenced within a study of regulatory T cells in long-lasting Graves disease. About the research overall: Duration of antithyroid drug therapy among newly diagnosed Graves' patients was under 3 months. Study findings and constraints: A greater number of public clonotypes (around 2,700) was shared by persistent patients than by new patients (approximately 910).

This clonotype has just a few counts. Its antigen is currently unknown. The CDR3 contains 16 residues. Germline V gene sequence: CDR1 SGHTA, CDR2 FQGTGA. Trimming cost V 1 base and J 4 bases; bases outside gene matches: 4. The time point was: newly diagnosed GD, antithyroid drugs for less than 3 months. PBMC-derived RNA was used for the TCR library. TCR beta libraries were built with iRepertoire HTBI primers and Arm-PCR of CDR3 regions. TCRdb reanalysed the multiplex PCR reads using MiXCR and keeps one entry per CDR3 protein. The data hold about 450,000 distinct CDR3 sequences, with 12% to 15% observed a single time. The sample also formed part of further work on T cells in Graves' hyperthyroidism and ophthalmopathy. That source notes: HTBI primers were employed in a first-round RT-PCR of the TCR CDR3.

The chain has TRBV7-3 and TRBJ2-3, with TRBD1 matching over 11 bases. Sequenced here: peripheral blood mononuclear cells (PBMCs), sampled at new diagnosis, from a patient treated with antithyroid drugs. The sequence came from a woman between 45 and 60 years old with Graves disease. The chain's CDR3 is CASSLSGGQGADTQYF. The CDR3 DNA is TGTGCCAGCAGCTTAAGCGGGGGACAGGGGGCAGATACGCAGTATTTT.